The clone carrying this TCR beta chain was found many times. TCRdb ran MiXCR on the 5' RACE reads and lists one entry per CDR3 protein. The data hold around 610,000 distinct CDR3 sequences, with about 13% observed a single time. The CDR3 consists of 14 residues. The germline CDR1 and CDR2 sequences are SGHDT and YYEEEE. The J segment lost 6 bases and the V segment lost 7 bases, leaving 7 bases of the junction unmatched. The data derive from a study of T cells after yellow fever vaccination. The chain couples TRBV5-6 to TRBJ2-1; 10 bases line up with TRBD2. Here the sequenced sample was PBMCs, taken on the day of the yellow fever booster vaccination. This clonotype was sampled from a man under 40 who received the YFV17D yellow fever vaccine. Here the CDR3 reads CASGLAAGRNEQFF. The CDR3 DNA follows: TGTGCCAGCGGACTAGCGGCCGGCCGCAATGAGCAGTTCTTC.